A selection of T cell receptor beta chains follows, all from one sample in a study of T cell repertoires in cytomegalovirus infection. TCRdb re-called the reads through MiXCR, storing one row per CDR3 protein. The table shows hundreds of thousands of distinct CDR3 sequences, with 15% to 20% occurring only once. Sequenced: PBMCs. Every receptor here comes from a human donor in good health (CMV status not recorded). Some clones in this sample may be carry-over from other donors' samples. CDR3s include the opening cysteine and the closing phenylalanine or tryptophan. The D gene is left open where the match is weak. Clone size is not always given. Where it is, it says once, few, many or a class for expanded clones.

V gene,D gene,clone size,J gene,CDR3 protein,CDR3 DNA
TRBV7-8,TRBD1,many,TRBJ1-2,CASSLAGQGKGRDFYGYTF,TGTGCCAGCAGCTTAGCGGGACAGGGAAAGGGGAGAGACTTCTATGGCTACACCTTC
TRBV5-1,-,few,TRBJ2-1,CASSLDPGSSYNEQFF,TGCGCCAGCAGCTTGGACCCGGGGAGCTCCTACAATGAGCAGTTCTTC
TRBV28,TRBD1,many,TRBJ2-5,CASRQGQAYQETQYF,TGTGCCAGCAGACAAGGACAGGCGTACCAAGAGACCCAGTACTTC
TRBV12-3/TRBV12-4,-,many,TRBJ1-3,CASISGNTIYF,TGTGCCAGCATTAGTGGAAACACCATATATTTT
TRBV20-1,-,many,TRBJ2-1,CSARDSQRNAPYNEQFF,TGCAGTGCTAGAGATAGTCAAAGAAACGCACCCTACAATGAGCAGTTCTTC
TRBV7-9,-,many,TRBJ2-6,CASSFWRGQSGANVLTF,TGTGCCAGCAGCTTTTGGCGGGGACAGTCTGGGGCCAACGTCCTGACTTTC
TRBV7-6,TRBD1,few,TRBJ1-4,CASSANVLGQGEFMFF,TGTGCCAGCAGCGCTAACGTCTTGGGACAGGGGGAATTTATGTTTTTT
TRBV20-1,-,few,TRBJ2-5,CSASWIQETQYF,TGCAGTGCTAGTTGGATACAAGAGACCCAGTACTTC
TRBV7-2,-,-,TRBJ2-7,CASSEGSTLNEQYF,TGTGCCAGCAGCGAGGGGAGCACTTTAAACGAGCAGTACTTC
TRBV7-6,-,many,TRBJ1-3,CASSLDPDRQTPGDTIYF,TGTGCCAGCAGCTTAGACCCGGACCGACAGACCCCCGGAGACACCATATATTTT
TRBV7-9,TRBD1,few,TRBJ2-3,CASSYDRGHTDTQYF,TGTGCCAGCAGCTACGACAGGGGGCACACAGATACGCAGTATTTT
TRBV7-6,TRBD1,many,TRBJ2-3,CASSSIYTGASTDTQYF,TGTGCCAGCAGCTCCATCTATACAGGGGCGAGCACAGATACGCAGTATTTT
TRBV12-3/TRBV12-4,-,-,TRBJ1-2,CASSFGFGYTF,TGTGCCAGCAGTTTTGGCTTTGGCTACACCTTC
TRBV6-6,-,-,TRBJ1-5,CASSTSGMNQPQHF,TGTGCCAGCAGTACCTCCGGAATGAATCAGCCCCAGCATTTT
TRBV9,-,-,TRBJ1-2,CASSPTSGGWRSYGYTF,TGTGCCAGCAGCCCTACCTCGGGGGGCTGGCGTTCCTATGGCTACACCTTC
TRBV7-3,TRBD2,-,TRBJ2-1,CASSTGTSGGYNEQFF,TGTGCCAGCAGCACAGGGACTAGCGGGGGCTACAATGAGCAGTTCTTC
TRBV20-1,-,-,TRBJ2-3,CSATGGQSSTDTQYF,TGCAGTGCTACGGGAGGACAGTCTAGCACAGATACGCAGTATTTT
TRBV12-3/TRBV12-4,-,few,TRBJ1-6,CASSFTSGTELNSPLHF,TGTGCCAGCAGTTTTACGTCCGGGACGGAACTAAATTCACCCCTCCACTTT
TRBV19,-,few,TRBJ1-1,CASSIVSSPVGMGF,TGTGCCAGTAGTATAGTCAGTTCTCCAGTGGGCATGGGATTT
TRBV4-1,-,many,TRBJ2-3,CASSQDDRGTDTQYF,TGCGCCAGCAGCCAAGACGACAGAGGCACAGATACGCAGTATTTT
TRBV25-1,-,-,TRBJ2-5,CASSEFSRGDQETQYF,TGTGCCAGCAGTGAATTCAGCAGGGGCGACCAAGAGACCCAGTACTTC
TRBV28,-,-,TRBJ1-3,CASRMRTSRSGNTIYF,TGTGCCAGCAGGATGAGGACCTCCCGGTCTGGAAACACCATATATTTT
TRBV7-2,TRBD1,many,TRBJ1-5,CASSLVAGQNQPQHF,TGTGCCAGCAGCTTAGTGGCGGGACAGAATCAGCCCCAGCATTTT
TRBV3-1,-,few,TRBJ2-3,CASSLERGGGTDTQYF,TGTGCCAGCAGCCTTGAGAGGGGGGGCGGCACAGATACGCAGTATTTT
TRBV5-4,-,-,TRBJ1-3,CASSLDTGSSGNTIYF,TGTGCCAGCAGCTTGGACACAGGGAGCTCTGGAAACACCATATATTTT
TRBV7-2,-,many,TRBJ2-3,CASSLYGPDTQYF,TGTGCCAGCAGCTTATACGGTCCGGATACGCAGTATTTT
TRBV12-3/TRBV12-4,-,many,TRBJ1-4,CASLGGGEKLFF,TGTGCCAGCCTCGGGGGTGGTGAAAAACTGTTTTTT
TRBV4-3,-,once,TRBJ2-1,CASSQDSSSYNEQFF,TGCGCCAGCAGCCAAGATTCGAGCTCCTACAATGAGCAGTTCTTC
TRBV5-6,TRBD1,few,TRBJ1-6,CASSSRQGAVGSPLHF,TGTGCCAGCAGCTCCCGACAGGGGGCCGTTGGTTCACCCCTCCACTTT
TRBV20-1,TRBD1,-,TRBJ1-5,CSAGGQGLRNQPQHF,TGCAGTGCTGGGGGACAGGGCTTGCGGAATCAGCCCCAGCATTTT
TRBV28,-,many,TRBJ2-7,CASSTPASGPSYEQYF,TGTGCCAGCAGTACTCCCGCCAGCGGGCCCTCCTACGAGCAGTACTTC
TRBV27,TRBD2,many,TRBJ2-7,CASSLGGANEQYF,TGTGCCAGCAGTTTGGGAGGGGCCAACGAGCAGTACTTC
TRBV19,-,once,TRBJ1-5,CASSIERFNQPQHF,TGTGCCAGTAGTATAGAAAGGTTCAATCAGCCCCAGCATTTT
TRBV28,-,-,TRBJ1-2,CASSQGVRNYGYTF,TGTGCCAGCAGTCAAGGGGTCAGGAACTATGGCTACACCTTC
TRBV7-8,TRBD2,many,TRBJ2-2,CASSGPPAGNGGELFF,TGTGCCAGCAGCGGCCCCCCAGCGGGGAATGGCGGGGAGCTGTTTTTT
TRBV4-3,TRBD1,few,TRBJ2-3,CASSQGVDRGVTDTQYF,TGCGCCAGCAGCCAAGGCGTGGACAGGGGAGTTACAGATACGCAGTATTTT
TRBV7-2,-,many,TRBJ2-5,CASSSEGVETQYF,TGTGCCAGCAGCTCCGAAGGCGTGGAGACCCAGTACTTC
TRBV6-6,-,-,TRBJ1-5,CASSSGRGGNQPQHF,TGTGCCAGCAGTTCAGGGCGGGGCGGCAATCAGCCCCAGCATTTT
TRBV6-5,TRBD2,few,TRBJ2-1,CASSYGFSGGAANEQFF,TGTGCCAGCAGTTACGGTTTTAGCGGGGGGGCTGCCAATGAGCAGTTCTTC
TRBV28,TRBD2,many,TRBJ2-3,CASSPASGGEGDTQYF,TGTGCCAGCAGTCCAGCTAGCGGGGGGGAGGGAGATACGCAGTATTTT
TRBV6-6,TRBD1,-,TRBJ1-5,CASTLTQGARNQPQHF,TGTGCCAGCACTCTGACCCAGGGGGCCCGCAATCAGCCCCAGCATTTT
TRBV12-3/TRBV12-4,-,-,TRBJ1-6,CASSLDPGLASPLHF,TGTGCCAGCAGTTTAGATCCGGGATTGGCTTCACCCCTCCACTTT
TRBV25-1,TRBD1,-,TRBJ1-3,CASSDPSTGGNTIYF,TGTGCCAGCAGTGACCCTTCGACAGGGGGAAACACCATATATTTT
TRBV20-1,-,-,TRBJ1-1,CSARLGRLNTEAFF,TGCAGTGCTAGACTCGGACGGTTGAACACTGAAGCTTTCTTT
TRBV7-9,-,-,TRBJ1-1,CASSLWGKDTEAFF,TGTGCCAGCAGCTTGTGGGGGAAGGACACTGAAGCTTTCTTT
TRBV12-3/TRBV12-4,-,-,TRBJ2-2,CASSLAPISVGYTGELFF,TGTGCCAGCAGTTTAGCGCCAATTTCCGTCGGGTACACCGGGGAGCTGTTTTTT
TRBV18,-,few,TRBJ2-1,CASSADDVNEQFF,TGTGCCAGCTCAGCGGACGACGTCAATGAGCAGTTCTTC
TRBV4-1,-,many,TRBJ2-7,CASSSPGQNLYEQYF,TGCGCCAGCAGCTCCCCGGGACAAAACCTCTACGAGCAGTACTTC
TRBV4-1,TRBD1,-,TRBJ1-1,CASSQDSRTGRGGTEAFF,TGTGCCAGCAGCCAAGATAGTAGGACAGGGAGGGGAGGCACTGAAGCTTTCTTT
TRBV28,-,many,TRBJ2-6,CASSFSIGTTTGANVLTF,TGTGCCAGCAGTTTTTCCATTGGGACGACAACTGGGGCCAACGTCCTGACTTTC
TRBV28,TRBD1,-,TRBJ2-1,CASSYGTENNEQFF,TGTGCCAGCAGTTACGGGACAGAAAACAATGAGCAGTTCTTC
TRBV2,-,few,TRBJ1-1,CASMTTVNTEAFF,TGTGCCAGCATGACCACTGTGAACACTGAAGCTTTCTTT